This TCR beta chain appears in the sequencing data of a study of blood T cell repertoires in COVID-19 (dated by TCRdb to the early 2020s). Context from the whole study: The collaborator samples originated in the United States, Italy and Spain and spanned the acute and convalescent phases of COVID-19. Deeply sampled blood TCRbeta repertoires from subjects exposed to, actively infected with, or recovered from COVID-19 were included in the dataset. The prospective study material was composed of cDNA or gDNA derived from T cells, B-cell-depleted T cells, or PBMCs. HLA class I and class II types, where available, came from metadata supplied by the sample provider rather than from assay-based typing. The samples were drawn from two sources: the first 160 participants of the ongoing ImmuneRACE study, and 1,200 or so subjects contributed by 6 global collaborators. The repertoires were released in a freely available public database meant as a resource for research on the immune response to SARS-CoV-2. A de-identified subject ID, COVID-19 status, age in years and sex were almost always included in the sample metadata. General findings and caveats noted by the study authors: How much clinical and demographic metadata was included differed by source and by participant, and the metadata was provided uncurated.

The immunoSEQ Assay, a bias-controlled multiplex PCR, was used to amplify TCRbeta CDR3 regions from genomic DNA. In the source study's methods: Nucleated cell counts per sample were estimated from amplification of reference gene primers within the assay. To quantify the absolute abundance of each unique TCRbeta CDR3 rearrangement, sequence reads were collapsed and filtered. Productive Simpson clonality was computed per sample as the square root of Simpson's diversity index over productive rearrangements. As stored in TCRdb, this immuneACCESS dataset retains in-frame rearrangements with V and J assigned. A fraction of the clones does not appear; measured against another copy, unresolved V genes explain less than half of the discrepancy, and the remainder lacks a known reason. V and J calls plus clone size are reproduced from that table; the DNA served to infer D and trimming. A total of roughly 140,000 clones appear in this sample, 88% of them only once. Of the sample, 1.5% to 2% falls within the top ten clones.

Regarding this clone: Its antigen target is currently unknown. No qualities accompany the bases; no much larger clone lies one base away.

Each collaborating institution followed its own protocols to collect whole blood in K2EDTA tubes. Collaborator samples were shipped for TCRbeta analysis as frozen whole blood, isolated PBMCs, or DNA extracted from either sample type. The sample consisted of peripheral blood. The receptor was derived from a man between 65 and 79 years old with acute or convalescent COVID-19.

The nucleotides read TGTGCCAGCAGCTTCCGGGACAGCCAAGAGACCCAGTACTTC. The encoded protein is CASSFRDSQETQYF. Recombination joined TRBV3-1 (or the pseudogene TRBV3-2) with TRBJ2-5, with 7 bases matching TRBD1. V is pruned by 5 bases and J by 1 base, leaving 4 bases of the junction without a gene match. CDR1 LGHDT and CDR2 YNNKEL were looked up in the germline V gene (reference sequence). CDR3 length: 14 amino acids, cysteine to phenylalanine. Here the CDR3 DNA is all that survives: 42 bases in frame from base 1.